Below, 26 T cell receptor beta chains from the same sample are listed, as sequenced in a study of cytomegalovirus exposure and HLA in healthy donors. Sequenced by immunoSEQ multiplex PCR; TCRdb stores in-frame clones only, minus some. Here the sample spans about 220,000 clones, around nine tenths being singletons. Source material: PBMCs. Source of these receptors: a young man in good health and CMV-seronegative.

A single count supports this clone. V usage is TRBV7-6 and J usage is TRBJ1-2; possible D gene TRBD1, 5 bases. CDR1 and CDR2 (germline): SGHVS, FNYEAQ. The CDR3 spans 14 residues. V was shortened by 1 base and J by 4 bases, with 10 bases between the two germline ends. CDR3 region: CASSLETGPYGYTF. The CDR3 DNA sequence: TGTGCCAGCAGCTTAGAAACAGGACCCTATGGCTACACCTTC.

Only a few counts were recorded for this clone. The genes are TRBV2 and TRBJ1-4; possibly TRBD1 for D (5 bases). The CDR3 totals 12 residues. The ends were cut back, 4 bases at V and 7 bases at J, with 7 bases in the middle. Germline lookup yields CDR1 SNHLY and CDR2 FYNNEI. CDR3 sequence (DNA): TGTGCCAGCAGTGTGGACACTGAAAAACTGTTTTTT. Amino acids: CASSVDTEKLFF.

The chain links TRBV27 to TRBJ2-3; 9 nucleotides agree with TRBD2. The junction had 5 bases not matched to a gene; V was cut back by 4 bases and J by 3 bases. Germline CDR1 MNHEY, CDR2 SMNVEV (reference sequence). This CDR3 contains 15 residues. CDR3 sequence reads: CASSWASGITDTQYF. The CDR3 DNA reads TGTGCCAGCAGTTGGGCTAGCGGGATTACAGATACGCAGTATTTT.

The rearrangement joins TRBV29-1 to TRBJ2-5; D is uncertain. Trimming cost V 6 bases and J 2 bases, with 13 bases left between them. Germline V gene lookup returns CDR1 SQVTM and CDR2 ANQGSEA. This CDR3 comprises 13 residues. The CDR3 reads CSVLWAQQETQYF. CDR3 nucleotides: TGCAGCGTCCTCTGGGCGCAGCAAGAGACCCAGTACTTC. Using reference TRBV29-1 and TRBJ2-5 for the parts outside the CDR3, the full variable domain is SAVISQKPSRDICQRGTSLTIQCQVDSQVTMMFWYRQQPGQSLTLIATANQGSEATYESGFVIDKFPISRPNLTFSTLTVSNMSPEDSSIYLCSVLWAQQETQYFGPGTRLLVL.

This clone was counted once. The CDR3 nucleotides read TGTGCCAGCAGCACCACCGGGACTAGCGGGAGCGCTGAGTTCTTC. As protein: CASSTTGTSGSAEFF. The gene calls are TRBV7-9 and TRBJ2-1, with 14 bases aligning to TRBD2. The length of the CDR3 is 15 residues. Germline values: CDR1 SEHNR, CDR2 FQNEAQ (reference sequence). V shed 5 bases, J shed 14 bases, and the junction held 11 bases outside the gene matches.

The J gene is TRBJ1-4, the V gene TRBV11-2, with unresolved D. The CDR3 runs to 15 residues. CDR1 and CDR2 (germline): SGHAT, FQNNGV. Trimming took 2 bases from V and 8 from J, leaving 15 bases between them. The chain's CDR3 is CASSLKGGEKEKLFF. CDR3 bases: TGTGCCAGCAGCTTAAAGGGTGGGGAGAAGGAAAAACTGTTTTTT. The variable domain in full, completed from reference TRBV11-2 and TRBJ1-4, reads EAGVAQSPRYKIIEKRQSVAFWCNPISGHATLYWYQQILGQGPKLLIQFQNNGVVDDSQLPKDRFSAERLKGVDSTLKIQPAKLEDSAVYLCASSLKGGEKEKLFFGSGTQLSVL.

The DNA for the CDR3 is TGTGCCAGCAGCCGCCGCCCTGGGAGAGCTAATGAAAAACTGTTTTTT. Protein sequence: CASSRRPGRANEKLFF. This chain links TRBV5-4 with TRBJ1-4, with D hard to call. Between the trimmed V and J ends, which lost 4 bases and 3 bases, there was a span of 16 bases. This CDR3 has 16 amino acids. The germline CDR1 and CDR2 sequences are SGHNT and YYREEE (reference sequence).

V and J are TRBV7-9 and TRBJ2-5; 7 bases agree with TRBD2. The V and J ends lost 4 bases and 3 bases, in that order; junction bases with no gene match: 5. CDR1 is SEHNR, CDR2 FQNEAQ, per germline (reference sequence). CDR3 size: 14 residues. The CDR3 DNA sequence: TGTGCCAGCAGCTACGGGGGGTCGGAAGAGACCCAGTACTTC. It codes for CASSYGGSEETQYF. Full variable domain (remainder filled in from reference TRBV7-9 and TRBJ2-5): DTGVSQNPRHKITKRGQNVTFRCDPISEHNRLYWYRQTLGQGPEFLTYFQNEAQLEKSRLLSDRFSAERPKGSFSTLEIQRTEQGDSAMYLCASSYGGSEETQYFGPGTRLLVL.

This clone was picked up a small number of times. The chain is built from TRBV5-1 and TRBJ2-6; tentative D call: TRBD2 (5 bases). This CDR3 is 17 amino acids long. Trimming removed 1 base at V and 0 bases at J, with 11 bases between. CDR1 and CDR2 (germline): SGHRS, YFSETQ. Here the CDR3 reads CASSLSGSNSGANVLTF. The CDR3 DNA reads TGCGCCAGCAGCTTGTCGGGATCCAACTCTGGGGCCAACGTCCTGACTTTC.

This chain joins TRBV11-2 and TRBJ1-1, with D possibly being TRBD1 (6 bases). From germline, CDR1 is SGHAT and CDR2 FQNNGV. Trimming shortened V by 0 bases and J by 10 bases, and 15 bases separated the two germline ends. The CDR3 is made up of 14 amino acids. Here the CDR3 reads CASSLEPWGRGAFF. The DNA for the CDR3 is TGTGCCAGCAGCTTAGAGCCGTGGGGGCGCGGAGCTTTCTTT.

The CDR3 nucleotides read TGCGCCAGCAGCTTGTCTGGTCTCCCAGAGGAGTTCTTC. Protein sequence: CASSLSGLPEEFF. This chain connects TRBV5-1 to TRBJ2-1; the D is unclear. This CDR3 is built from 13 residues. Germline V gene lookup returns CDR1 SGHRS and CDR2 YFSETQ. Trimming took 1 base from V and 14 from J, leaving 16 bases between them.

The rearrangement joins TRBV5-1 to TRBJ2-6; 7 bases match TRBD2. The germline V gene has CDR1 SGHRS and CDR2 YFSETQ. The CDR3 sequence is 17 residues long. The V and J ends lost 6 bases and 0 bases, in that order; junction bases with no gene match: 9. For the CDR3, the DNA is TGCGCCAGCACCACCTTAGCGGGTAACTCTGGGGCCAACGTCCTGACTTTC. Its protein is CASTTLAGNSGANVLTF.

This sequence joins TRBV18 and TRBJ1-5; D is unresolved. Germline V gene data show CDR1 as KGHSH and CDR2 as LQKENI. Trimming stripped 5 bases from V and 0 bases from J, with 8 bases between. This CDR3 has 14 residues. CDR3 bases: TGTGCCAGCTCAAGCGTGGATAGCAATCAGCCCCAGCATTTT. Its translation is CASSSVDSNQPQHF.

The chain combines TRBV5-4 with TRBJ2-5; D is perhaps TRBD2 (6 bases). CDR3 length: 14 amino acids. Trimming pared 4 bases from V and 2 bases from J, leaving 12 bases between. The germline CDR1 and CDR2 sequences are SGHNT and YYREEE (reference sequence). The chain's CDR3 is CASSAGTPQETQYF. CDR3 DNA: TGTGCCAGCAGCGCGGGGACTCCTCAAGAGACCCAGTACTTC.

The chain recombines TRBV7-2 with TRBJ2-4; 8 positions agree with TRBD1. CDR1 and CDR2 (germline): SGHTA, FQGNSA. CDR3 size: 16 residues. V lost 4 bases and J lost 0; bases outside the gene matches: 5. In nucleotides, the CDR3 is TGTGCCAGCAGCTCCTACAGGGGGATAGCCAAAAACATTCAGTACTTC. This codes for CASSSYRGIAKNIQYF. Variable domain in full (rest from reference TRBV7-2 and TRBJ2-4): GAGVSQSPSNKVTEKGKDVELRCDPISGHTALYWYRQSLGQGLEFLIYFQGNSAPDKSGLPSDRFSAERTGGSVSTLTIQRTQQEDSAVYLCASSSYRGIAKNIQYFGAGTRLSVL.

The DNA of the CDR3 is TGCGCCAGCAGCTTACAGGGGGCCAGCCTCACCTATGGCTACACCTTC. The encoded protein is CASSLQGASLTYGYTF. J is TRBJ1-2 and V is TRBV5-1; 9 positions match TRBD1. The CDR3 is made up of 16 amino acids. Germline-derived CDR1 and CDR2 are SGHRS and YFSETQ. V dropped 2 bases and J dropped 4; count of bases not matched to a gene: 9. Complete variable domain (other parts from reference TRBV5-1 and TRBJ1-2): KAGVTQTPRYLIKTRGQQVTLSCSPISGHRSVSWYQQTPGQGLQFLFEYFSETQRNKGNFPGRFSGRQFSNSRSEMNVSTLELGDSALYLCASSLQGASLTYGYTFGSGTRLTVV.

This clone was seen just once. The chain combines TRBV2 with TRBJ1-5; D uncertain. This CDR3 has 15 residues. CDR1 is SNHLY and CDR2 is FYNNEI in the germline V gene. Trimming left V 4 bases short and J 0 bases short, with 10 bases between. CDR3: CASSAGSISNQPQHF. For the CDR3, the DNA is TGTGCCAGCAGTGCGGGGTCCATTAGCAATCAGCCCCAGCATTTT.

A remark on this clone: The junction departs from germline at one end; a sequencing error may be responsible. This rearrangement joins TRBV7-7 to TRBJ2-2; D is perhaps TRBD2 (6 bases). The germline V gene encodes CDR1 SSHAT and CDR2 FNYEAQ (reference sequence). The CDR3 is 14 amino acids. CDR3 sequence (DNA): TGTGCTAGCAGCTCCGGGGGAGACACCGGGGAGCTGTTTTTT. Protein: CASSSGGDTGELFF. Complete variable domain (other parts from reference TRBV7-7 and TRBJ2-2): GAGVSQSPRYKVTKRGQDVTLRCDPISSHATLYWYQQALGQGPEFLTYFNYEAQPDKSGLPSDRFSAERPEGSISTLTIQRTEQRDSAMYRCASSSGGDTGELFFGEGSRLTVL.

The rearrangement uses TRBV4-1 and TRBJ2-1, with D maybe TRBD2 (5 bases). The V end was cut by 1 base, the J end by 6 bases, with 13 bases between. The CDR3 spans 15 residues. CDR1 and CDR2 from the germline V gene are MGHRA and YSYEKL. The CDR3 nucleotides are TGCGCCAGCAGCCAAGTAGTCGGGATTAGCAATGAGCAGTTCTTC. Translating gives CASSQVVGISNEQFF.

The CDR3 sequence: CASSVSGGPVTGELFF. In nucleotides, the CDR3 is TGTGCCAGCAGCGTTAGCGGGGGCCCAGTCACCGGGGAGCTGTTTTTT. This chain uses TRBV9 with TRBJ2-2, with TRBD2 identical over 9 bases. This CDR3 has 16 residues. Trimming removed 2 bases from V and 4 bases from J; junction bases left unmatched: 6. Germline V lookup: CDR1 SGDLS, CDR2 YYNGEE.

This chain connects TRBV7-9 to TRBJ1-5; a possible D gene is TRBD1 (5 bases). The V end lost 1 base, the J end lost 7 bases, and 14 bases lay between the germline ends. The CDR3 totals 15 residues. Germline CDR1 SEHNR, CDR2 FQNEAQ (reference sequence). CDR3 protein: CASSLDGGGGQPQHF. The CDR3 nucleotides read TGTGCCAGCAGCTTAGATGGCGGGGGAGGACAGCCCCAGCATTTT.

DNA of the CDR3: TGCGCCAGCAGCTTGTCAGGGAACTACGAGCAGTACTTC. This sequence encodes CASSLSGNYEQYF. The chain recombines TRBV5-1 with TRBJ2-7; D may be TRBD1 (5 bases). Germline CDR1 is SGHRS and CDR2 is YFSETQ. The V gene lost 1 base and the J gene lost 3 bases, with 8 bases spanning the gap. This CDR3 is built from 13 residues. The entire variable domain, with the rest obtained from reference TRBV5-1 and TRBJ2-7, is as follows: KAGVTQTPRYLIKTRGQQVTLSCSPISGHRSVSWYQQTPGQGLQFLFEYFSETQRNKGNFPGRFSGRQFSNSRSEMNVSTLELGDSALYLCASSLSGNYEQYFGPGTRLTVT.

The table lists this clone with a count of one. The rearrangement links TRBV5-6 to TRBJ2-3, with D hard to call. CDR1 and CDR2 from the germline V gene are SGHDT and YYEEEE. Trimming pared 0 bases from V and 5 bases from J, leaving 7 bases between. This CDR3 is built from 13 residues. The CDR3 sequence: CASSLAGQDTQYF. The CDR3 coding sequence is TGTGCCAGCAGCTTGGCGGGTCAAGATACGCAGTATTTT.

The chain uses TRBV7-2 and TRBJ1-5; maybe TRBD1 (6 bases). Germline lookup yields CDR1 SGHTA and CDR2 FQGNSA. The CDR3 has 14 amino acids. Trimming cost V 1 base and J 6 bases, with 10 bases left between them. This CDR3 reads CASSLGQAGQPQHF. In DNA form, the CDR3 reads TGTGCCAGCAGCTTAGGACAGGCAGGTCAGCCCCAGCATTTT.

The DNA of the CDR3 is TGCAGCGTTGGCGGGGTAGCTCAAAGGAGCTCCTACGAGCAGTACTTC. This gives the protein CSVGGVAQRSSYEQYF. The chain employs TRBV29-1 and TRBJ2-7; a possible D gene is TRBD2 (6 bases). The V gene's germline CDR1 is SQVTM and CDR2 ANQGSEA. V was shortened by 4 bases and J by 0 bases, with 19 bases between the two germline ends. The CDR3 length is 16 residues.

The gene calls are TRBV9 and TRBJ2-3; 11 nucleotides match TRBD2. CDR1 and CDR2 (germline): SGDLS, YYNGEE. V was pared by 4 bases and J by 2 bases, with 6 bases of the junction left unmatched. The CDR3 extends over 16 amino acids. CDR3 nucleotide sequence: TGTGCCAGCAGCCCGTTGACTAGCGGGATCACAGATACGCAGTATTTT. It codes for CASSPLTSGITDTQYF.